This T cell receptor beta chain was recovered during a study of cytomegalovirus exposure and HLA in healthy donors. Notes on the study in general: In an earlier analysis, productive rearrangement rates for most beta V segments clustered near 87% or 30%. In a later analysis, HLA-C alleles had the fewest associated TCRs, DRB1 alleles the most. For most subjects, TCR beta sequences were reported to predict HLA-A and HLA-B alleles with accuracy. Association with HLA alleles at 0.05 false discovery rate was found for around 17,000 TCR beta sequences in a later analysis.

Amplification used 60 Vbeta primers and 13 Jbeta primers. This table comes from immunoSEQ multiplex PCR, and its TCRdb copy is limited to in-frame clones, with some not included. The table includes roughly 200,000 clones, approximately 80% detected once. With respect to this clone: Its antigen is not known.

The germline CDR1 and CDR2 sequences are SNHLY and FYNNEI. CDR3 length: 11 residues. Trimming took 7 bases from V and 11 from J, leaving 14 bases between them. J is TRBJ1-1 and V is TRBV2; weak D call: TRBD1 (6 bases). The clonotype comes from a man between 60 and 70 years old in good health and CMV-seronegative. Input material: PBMCs. The CDR3 DNA reads as TGTGCCAGCAAGGGGGGGAGAGAGGCTTTCTTT. This sequence encodes CASKGGREAFF.